These 3 T cell receptor beta chains were sequenced from one sample in a study of blood T cell repertoires in COVID-19. Profiling relied on immunoSEQ multiplex PCR, and the TCRdb table lists in-frame clones only, not all of them. This repertoire shows more than 300,000 clones, 90% found once; its top ten account for approximately 4.1%. Sequenced input: PBMCs or T cells enriched from blood (not recorded which). All receptors come from a woman under 40 who had been exposed to COVID-19.

V and J are TRBV19 and TRBJ2-1, with D possibly being TRBD2 (5 bases). V shed 3 bases and J shed 6 bases, with 9 bases lying between them. The CDR3 is 13 amino acids. CDR1 is LNHDA, CDR2 SQIVND, per germline (reference sequence). CDR3 sequence reads: CASSMGRGNEQFF. The CDR3 bases are TGTGCCAGTAGTATGGGGAGAGGCAATGAGCAGTTCTTC.

The V and J genes are TRBV7-9 and TRBJ2-7, with 7 nucleotides matching TRBD2. CDR3 length: 14 amino acids. The V gene's germline CDR1 is SEHNR and CDR2 FQNEAQ (reference sequence). V trimming: 3 bases; J trimming: 6 bases; junction bases outside the gene matches: 8. The CDR3 nucleotides read TGTGCCAGCAGCTTGGGGGGACTACTACTCGAGCAGTACTTC. Translated, it gives CASSLGGLLLEQYF.

About this clone: This sample includes further DNA sequences coding for the same CDR3. The chain uses TRBV11-2 and TRBJ1-1, with D hard to call. The germline V gene encodes CDR1 SGHAT and CDR2 FQNNGV. Between the trimmed V and J ends, which lost 1 base and 1 base, there was a span of 4 bases. The CDR3 totals 13 residues. CDR3 nucleotides: TGTGCCAGCAGCTTAGGCGCGAACACTGAAGCTTTCTTT. Translating it yields CASSLGANTEAFF.